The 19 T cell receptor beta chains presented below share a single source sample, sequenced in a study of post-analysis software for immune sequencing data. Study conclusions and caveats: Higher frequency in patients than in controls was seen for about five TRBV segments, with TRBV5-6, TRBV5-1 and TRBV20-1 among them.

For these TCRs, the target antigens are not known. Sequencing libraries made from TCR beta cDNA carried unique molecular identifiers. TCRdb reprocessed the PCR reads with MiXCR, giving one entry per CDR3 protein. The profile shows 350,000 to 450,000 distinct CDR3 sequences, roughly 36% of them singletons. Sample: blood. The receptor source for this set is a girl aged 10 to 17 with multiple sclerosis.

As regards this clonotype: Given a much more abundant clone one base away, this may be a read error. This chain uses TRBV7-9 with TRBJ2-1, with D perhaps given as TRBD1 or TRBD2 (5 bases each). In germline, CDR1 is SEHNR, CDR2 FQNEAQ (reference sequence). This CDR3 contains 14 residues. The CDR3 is CACSLFSGREEQFF. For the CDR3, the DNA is TGTGCCTGCAGCTTATTCTCGGGGCGCGAGGAGCAGTTCTTC.

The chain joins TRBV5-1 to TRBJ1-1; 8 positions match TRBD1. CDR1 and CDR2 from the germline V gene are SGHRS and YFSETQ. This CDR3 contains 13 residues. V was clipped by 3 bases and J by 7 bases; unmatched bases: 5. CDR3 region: CASSSRGQGEAFF. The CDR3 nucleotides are TGCGCCAGCAGCTCCAGGGGGCAGGGTGAAGCTTTCTTT.

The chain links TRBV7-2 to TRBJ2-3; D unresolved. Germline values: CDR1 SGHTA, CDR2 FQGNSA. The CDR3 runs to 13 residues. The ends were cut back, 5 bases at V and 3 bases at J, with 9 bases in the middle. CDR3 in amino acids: CASSTYFTDTQYF. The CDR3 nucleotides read TGTGCCAGCAGCACCTACTTTACAGATACGCAGTATTTT.

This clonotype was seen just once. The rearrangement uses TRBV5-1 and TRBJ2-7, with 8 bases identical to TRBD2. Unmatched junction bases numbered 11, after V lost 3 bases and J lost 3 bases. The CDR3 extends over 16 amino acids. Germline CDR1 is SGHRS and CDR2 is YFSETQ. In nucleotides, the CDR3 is TGCGCCAGCAGCTCAAGCAGCGGGAGAGGGTTCTACGAGCAGTACTTC. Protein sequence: CASSSSSGRGFYEQYF.

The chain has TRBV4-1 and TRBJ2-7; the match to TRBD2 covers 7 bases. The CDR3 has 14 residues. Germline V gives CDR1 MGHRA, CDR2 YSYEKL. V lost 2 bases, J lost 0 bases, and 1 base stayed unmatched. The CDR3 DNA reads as TGCGCCAGCAGCCAACGGGACTACTCCTACGAGCAGTACTTC. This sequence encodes CASSQRDYSYEQYF.

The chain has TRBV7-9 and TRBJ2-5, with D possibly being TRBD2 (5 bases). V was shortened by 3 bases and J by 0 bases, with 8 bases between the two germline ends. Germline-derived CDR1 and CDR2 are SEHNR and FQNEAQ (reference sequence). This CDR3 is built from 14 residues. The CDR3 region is CASSFMTNQETQYF. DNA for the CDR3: TGTGCCAGCAGCTTCATGACTAACCAAGAGACCCAGTACTTC.

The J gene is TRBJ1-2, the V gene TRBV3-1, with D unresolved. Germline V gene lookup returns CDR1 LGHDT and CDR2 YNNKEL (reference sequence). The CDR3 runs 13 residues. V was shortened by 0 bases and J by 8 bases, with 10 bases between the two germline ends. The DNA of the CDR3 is TGTGCCAGCAGCCAAGATGCGTCAGACGGCTACACCTTC. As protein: CASSQDASDGYTF. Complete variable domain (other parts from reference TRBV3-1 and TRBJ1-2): DTAVSQTPKYLVTQMGNDKSIKCEQNLGHDTMYWYKQDSKKFLKIMFSYNNKELIINETVPNRFSPKSPDKAHLNLHINSLELGDSAVYFCASSQDASDGYTFGSGTRLTVV.

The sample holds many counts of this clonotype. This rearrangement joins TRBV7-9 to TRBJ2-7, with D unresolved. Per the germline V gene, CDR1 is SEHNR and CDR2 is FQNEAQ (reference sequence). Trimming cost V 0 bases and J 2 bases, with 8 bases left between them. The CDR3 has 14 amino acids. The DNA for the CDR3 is TGTGCCAGCAGCTTAGCGGCCAGAACCTACGAGCAGTACTTC. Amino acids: CASSLAARTYEQYF.

The CDR3 spells CSARENMGGYTF. CDR3 coding DNA: TGCAGTGCTAGAGAAAACATGGGAGGCTACACCTTC. The genes are TRBV20-1 and TRBJ1-2; D is undetermined. Trimming removed 0 bases from V and 8 bases from J, with 10 bases in between. Germline assignment: CDR1 DFQATT and CDR2 SNEGSKA (reference sequence). This CDR3 contains 12 residues.

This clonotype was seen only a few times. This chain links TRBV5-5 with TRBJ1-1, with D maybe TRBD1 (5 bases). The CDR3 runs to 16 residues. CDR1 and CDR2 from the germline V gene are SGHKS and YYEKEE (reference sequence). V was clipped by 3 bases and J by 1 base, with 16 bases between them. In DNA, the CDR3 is TGTGCCAGCAGCTCCCTCCCCGGGGCAGGGAACACTGAAGCTTTCTTT. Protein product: CASSSLPGAGNTEAFF.

CDR3 sequence (DNA): TGTGCCAGCAGCGCTCTAGCGGGGGGCGCCGCAGACATTCAGTACTTC. It yields the protein CASSALAGGAADIQYF. J is TRBJ2-4 and V is TRBV7-2; 11 positions agree with TRBD2. The CDR3 is made up of 16 amino acids. Germline CDR1 and CDR2: SGHTA and FQGNSA. Trimming cost V 5 bases and J 8 bases; bases outside gene matches: 11.

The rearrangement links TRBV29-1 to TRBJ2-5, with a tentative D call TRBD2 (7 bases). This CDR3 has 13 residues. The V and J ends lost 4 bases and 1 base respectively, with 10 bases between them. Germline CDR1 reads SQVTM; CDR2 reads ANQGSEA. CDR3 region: CSVGGGPQETQYF. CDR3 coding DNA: TGCAGCGTTGGGGGGGGGCCCCAAGAGACCCAGTACTTC.

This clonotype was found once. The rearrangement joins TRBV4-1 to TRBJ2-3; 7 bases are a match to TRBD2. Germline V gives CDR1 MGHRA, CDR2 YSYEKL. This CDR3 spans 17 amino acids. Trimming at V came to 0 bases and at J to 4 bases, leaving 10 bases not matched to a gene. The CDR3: CASSQEHGDYAADTQYF. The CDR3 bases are TGCGCCAGCAGCCAAGAACATGGGGACTATGCAGCAGATACGCAGTATTTT.

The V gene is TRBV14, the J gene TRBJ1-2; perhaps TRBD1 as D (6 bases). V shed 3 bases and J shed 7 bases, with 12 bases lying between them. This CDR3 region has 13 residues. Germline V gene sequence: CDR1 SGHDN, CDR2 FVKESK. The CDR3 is CASSQGTSFGYTF. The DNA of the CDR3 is TGTGCCAGCAGCCAGGGGACATCTTTTGGCTACACCTTC.

This CDR3 reads CASYGQGVIGELFF. The DNA for the CDR3 is TGTGCCAGCTATGGACAGGGAGTAATCGGGGAGCTGTTTTTT. This rearrangement joins TRBV7-9 to TRBJ2-2; 8 nucleotides line up with TRBD1. The CDR3 runs 14 residues. J lost 7 bases, V lost 8 bases, and 9 bases had no gene match. Germline-derived CDR1 and CDR2 are SEHNR and FQNEAQ (reference sequence).

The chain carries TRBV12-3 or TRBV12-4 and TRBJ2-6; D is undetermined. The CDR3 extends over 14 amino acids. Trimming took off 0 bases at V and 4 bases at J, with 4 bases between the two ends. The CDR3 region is CASSLAGGANVLTF. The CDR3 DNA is TGTGCCAGCAGTTTAGCGGGCGGGGCCAACGTCCTGACTTTC.

In DNA, the CDR3 is TGCGCCAGCAGCCCCGAGGGCAGCATGAACACTGAAGCTTTCTTT. It translates to CASSPEGSMNTEAFF. This rearrangement joins TRBV4-3 to TRBJ1-1; D is undetermined. Per the germline V gene, CDR1 is LGHNA and CDR2 is YSLEER. Trimming shortened V by 4 bases and J by 0 bases, and 12 bases separated the two germline ends. The CDR3 totals 15 residues.

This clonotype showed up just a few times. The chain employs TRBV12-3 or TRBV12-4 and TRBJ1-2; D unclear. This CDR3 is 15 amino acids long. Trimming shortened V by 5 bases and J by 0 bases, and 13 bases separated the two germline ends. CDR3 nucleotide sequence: TGTGCCAGCAGTCAAGGGTGGGGAGCTAACTATGGCTACACCTTC. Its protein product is CASSQGWGANYGYTF.

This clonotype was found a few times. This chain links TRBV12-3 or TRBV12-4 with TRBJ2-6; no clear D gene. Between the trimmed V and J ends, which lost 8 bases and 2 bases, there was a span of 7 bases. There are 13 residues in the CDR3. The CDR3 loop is CASALPGANVLTF. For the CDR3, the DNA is TGTGCCAGCGCCCTCCCTGGGGCCAACGTCCTGACTTTC.